The 13 T cell receptor beta chains given below trace back to one sample, sequenced in a study of radiotherapy plus CTLA-4 blockade in lung cancer. Profiling relied on immunoSEQ multiplex PCR, and the TCRdb table lists in-frame clones only, not all of them. The table lists about 90,000 clones, roughly 70% of them singletons. Sequenced here: peripheral blood, sampled from a patient treated with radiotherapy plus ipilimumab. These receptors all come from a human donor with non-small cell lung cancer that progressed on radiotherapy plus ipilimumab.

The chain links TRBV5-6 to TRBJ2-1; perhaps TRBD1 as D (6 bases). The CDR3 consists of 14 residues. Germline V CDR1 and CDR2: SGHDT, YYEEEE. V lost 4 bases to trimming and J lost 2 bases, with 10 bases between them. Written as DNA, the CDR3 is TGTGCCAGCAGCACCGGGACAACCTACAATGAGCAGTTCTTC. This translates into CASSTGTTYNEQFF.

In its sample, this clone was seen a few times. V is TRBV7-9 and J is TRBJ2-7; TRBD2 is a possible D gene (5 bases). Germline V gene data show CDR1 as SEHNR and CDR2 as FQNEAQ (reference sequence). Trimming left V 5 bases short and J 2 bases short, with 7 bases between. The CDR3 consists of 12 residues. CDR3 loop: CASSRETYEQYF. CDR3 sequence (DNA): TGTGCCAGCAGCAGGGAGACCTACGAGCAGTACTTC.

V gene TRBV4-1 combines with J gene TRBJ1-2; D is uncertain. The CDR3 has 15 residues. Between the trimmed V and J ends, which lost 0 bases and 2 bases, there was a span of 10 bases. Germline CDR1 MGHRA, CDR2 YSYEKL. CDR3 DNA sequence: TGCGCCAGCAGCCAAGAGCTAAGGGCCAACTATGGCTACACCTTC. Its protein is CASSQELRANYGYTF.

The chain couples TRBV7-2 to TRBJ1-2; TRBD1 might be the D (5 bases). This CDR3 region has 14 residues. The germline CDR1 and CDR2 sequences are SGHTA and FQGNSA. V gave up 1 base and J gave up 7 bases, with 13 bases separating them. The CDR3 spells CASSLGGEVFGYTF. CDR3 nucleotide sequence: TGTGCCAGCAGCTTAGGGGGGGAAGTTTTTGGCTACACCTTC.

V is TRBV19 and J is TRBJ1-1, with D tentatively TRBD1 (6 bases). Germline CDR1 is LNHDA and CDR2 is SQIVND (reference sequence). Trimming took off 8 bases at V and 0 bases at J, with 10 bases between the two ends. The CDR3 has 13 residues. The CDR3 loop is CASLDRMNTEAFF. DNA of the CDR3: TGTGCCAGTTTGGACAGAATGAACACTGAAGCTTTCTTT.

The chain recombines TRBV10-1 with TRBJ2-5; D not certain. V lost 11 bases, J lost 7 bases, and 8 bases lay in between. Per germline, CDR1 WNHNN and CDR2 SYGVQD (reference sequence). The CDR3 spans 9 residues. CDR3 bases: TGCGCCGGGAAGGGGACCCAGTACTTC. Translating gives CAGKGTQYF.

In its sample, this clone was seen a few times. The V gene is TRBV7-9, the J gene TRBJ2-1; 8 nucleotides line up with TRBD2. Germline V gene lookup returns CDR1 SEHNR and CDR2 FQNEAQ (reference sequence). The CDR3 covers 14 residues. The J segment lost 9 bases and the V segment lost 2 bases, leaving 6 bases of the junction unmatched. In DNA, the CDR3 is TGTGCCAGCAGCTTAACGGGACTAGGGGGTGAGCAGTTCTTC. It encodes CASSLTGLGGEQFF.

This rearrangement joins TRBV5-4 to TRBJ2-2, with TRBD2 matching over 7 bases. Germline assignment: CDR1 SGHNT and CDR2 YYREEE (reference sequence). V shed 4 bases and J 1 base; nucleotides not matched to a gene: 4. The CDR3 has 15 residues. CDR3 protein: CASSRQRGNTGELFF. DNA of the CDR3: TGTGCCAGCAGCCGCCAGCGGGGGAACACCGGGGAGCTGTTTTTT.

This clone was recorded once. V is TRBV10-1 and J is TRBJ2-3; no definite D call. The V and J ends lost 2 bases and 7 bases respectively, with 13 bases between them. Germline CDR1 and CDR2: WNHNN and SYGVQD (reference sequence). The CDR3 sequence is 14 residues long. The CDR3 nucleotides are TGCGCCAGCAGTGAGGGTCAGTTTTCACATACGCAGTATTTT. As protein: CASSEGQFSHTQYF.

This clone was detected a few times. The chain has TRBV5-1 and TRBJ1-2; the D gene is possibly TRBD1 (6 bases). Trimming took off 0 bases at V and 0 bases at J, with 18 bases between the two ends. This CDR3 region has 18 residues. CDR1 and CDR2 (germline): SGHRS, YFSETQ. The CDR3 here is CASSLALDSMSSNYGYTF. In nucleotides, the CDR3 is TGCGCCAGCAGCTTGGCCCTGGACAGTATGTCTTCTAACTATGGCTACACCTTC. The full variable domain, its missing parts supplied by reference TRBV5-1 and TRBJ1-2, is KAGVTQTPRYLIKTRGQQVTLSCSPISGHRSVSWYQQTPGQGLQFLFEYFSETQRNKGNFPGRFSGRQFSNSRSEMNVSTLELGDSALYLCASSLALDSMSSNYGYTFGSGTRLTVV.

A few counts support this clone. V usage is TRBV5-1 and J usage is TRBJ2-2; D not resolved. The germline CDR1 and CDR2 sequences are SGHRS and YFSETQ. CDR3 length: 13 residues. The ends were cut back, 0 bases at V and 4 bases at J, with 4 bases in the middle. The CDR3 DNA reads TGCGCCAGCAGCTTGGCGGGCACCGGGGAGCTGTTTTTT. Protein product: CASSLAGTGELFF.

The V and J genes are TRBV5-4 and TRBJ2-7; 9 bases fit TRBD1. This CDR3 is 15 amino acids long. J lost 0 bases, V lost 4 bases, and 5 bases had no gene match. Germline V gene data show CDR1 as SGHNT and CDR2 as YYREEE (reference sequence). This CDR3 is CASSRDRVSSYEQYF. DNA for the CDR3: TGTGCCAGCAGCCGGGACAGGGTTAGCTCCTACGAGCAGTACTTC.

This chain uses TRBV7-8 with TRBJ2-5; 12 bases line up with TRBD2. Germline-derived CDR1 and CDR2 are SGHVS and FQNEAQ. V was clipped by 1 base and J by 4 bases; unmatched bases: 7. The CDR3 length is 17 residues. In nucleotides, the CDR3 is TGTGCCAGCAGCTTAGGGTCCACTAGCGGGGGGCCAGAGACCCAGTACTTC. Amino acid sequence: CASSLGSTSGGPETQYF.